Below are 32 T cell receptor beta chains sequenced from a single sample in a study of human T cells and chemical hapten exposure (TCRdb year 2021). Library preparation employed RACE. Sequenced using a NextSeq 500. TCRdb applied fastp at Q25 and MiXCR to the public reads, then kept only in-frame beta chains. Each entry merges the rows of one CDR3 protein and shows their most common DNA and genes. In this sample the table shows 95,000 or so distinct CDR3 sequences, over 10% of which occur a single time. The ten largest clones add up to approximately 3.4% of the sample. This sample's time point label indicates: patch test 2, 6 weeks after DPC sensitization. The sample's treatment or condition label is to be understood as: therapeutic diphenylcyclopropenone sensitization with weekly scalp DPC. Sequences were derived from whole blood, sampled in connection with sensitization to the hapten diphenylcyclopropenone (DPC). These receptors originate from a woman between 40 and 55 years old with alopecia areata. Some clones in this sample may be carry-over from other donors' samples.

This clonotype was seen ten or more times. This rearrangement joins TRBV7-9 to TRBJ2-1; 9 nucleotides match TRBD1. CDR3 size: 15 residues. The germline V gene encodes CDR1 SEHNR and CDR2 FQNEAQ (reference sequence). V was clipped by 6 bases and J by 4 bases; unmatched bases: 7. The CDR3 region has the DNA TGTGCCAGCAGATCCACAGGGGGCCTTTACAATGAGCAGTTCTTC. The encoded protein is CASRSTGGLYNEQFF.

Many counts were recorded for this clonotype. The chain has TRBV7-2 and TRBJ1-5, with TRBD1 matching over 10 bases. This CDR3 is 16 amino acids long. CDR1 and CDR2 from the germline V gene are SGHTA and FQGNSA. V shed 1 base and J 9 bases; nucleotides not matched to a gene: 9. The CDR3 sequence: CASSLDGTGVDGPQHF. CDR3 coding DNA: TGTGCCAGCAGCTTAGATGGGACAGGGGTGGATGGGCCCCAGCATTTT.

This clonotype came up a few times. The chain couples TRBV29-1 to TRBJ2-7, with TRBD1 as a possible D gene (5 bases). This CDR3 has 14 residues. Per germline, CDR1 SQVTM and CDR2 ANQGSEA. Trimming left V 7 bases short and J 2 bases short, with 18 bases between. CDR3 coding DNA: TGCAGCGCTTTGACAGTAGCCTCCCCCTACGAGCAGTACTTC. Its protein is CSALTVASPYEQYF.

There are a few counts of this clonotype. This chain connects TRBV18 to TRBJ1-5; D gene ambiguous. V lost 3 bases and J 3 bases, leaving 9 bases between the germline ends. The germline V gene has CDR1 KGHSH and CDR2 LQKENI. CDR3 length: 14 residues. The CDR3 DNA sequence: TGTGCCAGCTCACCGGCAGACCTCAATCAGCCCCAGCATTTT. The encoded protein is CASSPADLNQPQHF. Together with reference TRBV18 and TRBJ1-5, the CDR3 gives the full variable domain: NAGVMQNPRHLVRRRGQEARLRCSPMKGHSHVYWYRQLPEEGLKFMVYLQKENIIDESGMPKERFSAEFPKEGPSILRIQQVVRGDSAAYFCASSPADLNQPQHFGDGTRLSIL.

This clonotype turned up a few times. The chain recombines TRBV7-2 with TRBJ2-1, with a weak D call TRBD1 (6 bases). V was pared by 0 bases and J by 7 bases, with 7 bases between. The CDR3 has 13 residues. CDR1 is SGHTA and CDR2 is FQGNSA in the germline V gene. In DNA form, the CDR3 reads TGTGCCAGCAGCTTAGCTAGGGGGAATGAGCAGTTCTTC. Its protein product is CASSLARGNEQFF. The full variable domain, rest sourced from reference TRBV7-2 and TRBJ2-1, is GAGVSQSPSNKVTEKGKDVELRCDPISGHTALYWYRQSLGQGLEFLIYFQGNSAPDKSGLPSDRFSAERTGGSVSTLTIQRTQQEDSAVYLCASSLARGNEQFFGPGTRLTVL.

This clonotype was recorded at least ten times. The V call is TRBV2, the J call TRBJ1-6; a possible D gene is TRBD1 (5 bases). Germline CDR1 SNHLY, CDR2 FYNNEI. The CDR3 length is 12 residues. Trimming pared 5 bases from V and 7 bases from J, leaving 6 bases between. The CDR3 reads CASSPGNSPLHF. The CDR3 DNA follows: TGTGCCAGCAGTCCAGGGAATTCACCCCTCCACTTT.

Only a few counts were recorded for this clonotype. V gene TRBV3-1 combines with J gene TRBJ2-7; 9 nucleotides match TRBD1. CDR1 LGHDT and CDR2 YNNKEL come from the germline V gene (reference sequence). CDR3 length equals 18 residues. V dropped 3 bases and J dropped 6; count of bases not matched to a gene: 18. For the CDR3, the DNA is TGTGCCAGCAGCCACTACCACGCGACGGGGACAGGGAAACGCGAGCAGTACTTC. This codes for CASSHYHATGTGKREQYF.

This clonotype was seen many times. The chain joins TRBV4-3 to TRBJ1-2; 9 bases agree with TRBD1. V was clipped by 4 bases and J by 6 bases; unmatched bases: 9. Germline V lookup: CDR1 LGHNA, CDR2 YSLEER. This CDR3 has 15 residues. The CDR3 DNA sequence: TGCGCCAGCAGCCCCGAGGGACAGGGAGCGGATGGCTACACCTTC. Encoded protein: CASSPEGQGADGYTF.

The CDR3: CASSSPSGRRYEQYF. Written as DNA, the CDR3 is TGTGCCAGCAGCTCCCCTAGCGGGAGGCGCTACGAGCAGTACTTC. The rearrangement uses TRBV7-2 and TRBJ2-7, with TRBD2 identical over 11 bases. The CDR3 contains 15 residues. Trimming removed 4 bases from V and 3 bases from J; junction bases left unmatched: 5. Germline V gene sequence: CDR1 SGHTA, CDR2 FQGNSA.

The chain uses TRBV24-1 and TRBJ1-6, with 7 nucleotides matching TRBD1. With 4 bases clipped from V and 10 bases from J, the junction kept 12 bases outside the gene matches. The CDR3 sequence is 16 residues long. CDR1 is KGHDR, CDR2 SFDVKD, per germline. Here the CDR3 DNA reads TGTGCCACCAGTGACCAAGACAGGGATCTCTTGTCACCCCTCCACTTT. Its protein is CATSDQDRDLLSPLHF.

This sequence joins TRBV20-1 and TRBJ1-6; D is unclear. This CDR3 comprises 17 residues. CDR1 is DFQATT and CDR2 is SNEGSKA in the germline V gene (reference sequence). The V end was cut by 5 bases, the J end by 0 bases, with 17 bases between. CDR3 region: CSARTSRRSSYNSPLHF. For the CDR3, the DNA is TGCAGTGCTCGTACATCGCGGAGGAGCTCCTATAATTCACCCCTCCACTTT.

This clonotype was seen only a few times. V is TRBV12-3 or TRBV12-4 and J is TRBJ2-7; TRBD2 aligns across 11 bases. The CDR3 spans 15 residues. The junction had 7 bases not matched to a gene; V was cut back by 6 bases and J by 3 bases. The CDR3 spells CASSLTSGGHYEQYF. The CDR3 DNA reads TGTGCCAGCAGCCTCACTAGCGGGGGACACTACGAGCAGTACTTC.

This clonotype was observed a few times. The chain is built from TRBV19 and TRBJ2-6; D is possibly TRBD1 (5 bases). CDR1 is LNHDA and CDR2 is SQIVND in the germline V gene (reference sequence). With 3 bases removed from V and 4 bases from J, the gap between germline ends came to 10 bases. The CDR3 contains 15 residues. The CDR3 sequence: CASSIRAAGANVLTF. CDR3 in DNA: TGTGCCAGTAGTATCAGGGCGGCGGGGGCCAACGTCCTGACTTTC.

The chain has TRBV3-1 and TRBJ1-1; D not resolved. V was pared by 3 bases and J by 2 bases, with 10 bases between. CDR3 length: 14 residues. CDR1 is LGHDT and CDR2 is YNNKEL in the germline V gene (reference sequence). CDR3 DNA: TGTGCCAGCAGCCAGACGTCACGTAACACTGAAGCTTTCTTT. Encoded protein: CASSQTSRNTEAFF.

The chain carries TRBV11-2 and TRBJ2-7; no clear D. Per germline, CDR1 SGHAT and CDR2 FQNNGV. The CDR3 has 13 residues. V lost 4 bases to trimming and J lost 6 bases, with 13 bases between them. The CDR3: CASSSSRRIEQYF. The CDR3 coding sequence is TGTGCCAGCAGCTCTTCCCGACGGATCGAGCAGTACTTC.

The chain is built from TRBV10-3 and TRBJ1-1, with a possible D match to TRBD1 (6 bases). V lost 3 bases and J 1 base, leaving 12 bases between the germline ends. Germline lookup yields CDR1 ENHRY and CDR2 SYGVKD. This CDR3 contains 15 residues. CDR3 loop: CAISDAVQGNTEAFF. CDR3 in DNA: TGTGCCATCAGTGACGCTGTACAGGGGAACACTGAAGCTTTCTTT.

This clonotype was recorded at least ten times. The CDR3 nucleotides are TGTGCCAGCAGCTTAAGGTCGGGGACGCCAAATGAAAAACTGTTTTTT. This encodes CASSLRSGTPNEKLFF. The rearrangement links TRBV7-9 to TRBJ1-4; a weak D match, TRBD1 (5 bases). This CDR3 spans 16 amino acids. V was pared by 2 bases and J by 5 bases, with 15 bases between. Germline V CDR1 and CDR2: SEHNR, FQNEAQ (reference sequence). The full variable domain, its missing parts supplied by reference TRBV7-9 and TRBJ1-4, is DTGVSQNPRHKITKRGQNVTFRCDPISEHNRLYWYRQTLGQGPEFLTYFQNEAQLEKSRLLSDRFSAERPKGSFSTLEIQRTEQGDSAMYLCASSLRSGTPNEKLFFGSGTQLSVL.

The rearrangement uses TRBV5-6 and TRBJ2-2, with D possibly matching TRBD1 (5 bases). Germline V CDR1 and CDR2: SGHDT, YYEEEE. The CDR3 contains 15 residues. Trimming pared 4 bases from V and 1 base from J, leaving 11 bases between. The CDR3 sequence is CASSLWGRNTGELFF. The CDR3 bases are TGTGCCAGCAGCCTGTGGGGCCGGAACACCGGGGAGCTGTTTTTT.

In this sample, this clonotype turned up a few times. CDR3 nucleotides: TGTGCCAGCAATATAGCGGGAGGGCCTCCACATGAGCAGTTCTTC. It is translated as CASNIAGGPPHEQFF. This chain uses TRBV2 with TRBJ2-1, with 11 bases aligning to TRBD2. The CDR3 contains 15 residues. Losses at the gene ends were 7 bases for V and 8 bases for J; bases not matched to a gene: 10. In germline, CDR1 is SNHLY, CDR2 FYNNEI.

This clonotype was counted a few times. The CDR3 here is CASSLSQGQGASGYTF. CDR3 coding DNA: TGTGCCAGCAGTTTATCGCAGGGACAGGGAGCGAGTGGCTACACCTTC. The chain couples TRBV27 to TRBJ1-2; 9 bases align to TRBD1. Looked up from germline, CDR1 is MNHEY and CDR2 is SMNVEV (reference sequence). With 0 bases clipped from V and 7 bases from J, the junction kept 9 bases outside the gene matches. The CDR3 spans 16 residues.

This clonotype was recorded many times. The J gene is TRBJ2-1, the V gene TRBV29-1; the D gene is possibly TRBD1 (5 bases). V was cut by 6 bases and J by 5 bases, with 8 bases left in between. Germline V lookup: CDR1 SQVTM, CDR2 ANQGSEA. The CDR3 extends over 11 amino acids. Here the CDR3 reads CSVGHDNEQFF. DNA for the CDR3: TGCAGCGTAGGACACGACAATGAGCAGTTCTTC.

V usage is TRBV20-1 and J usage is TRBJ1-3; D is possibly TRBD1 (5 bases). Trimming cost V 3 bases and J 3 bases, with 12 bases left between them. Germline values: CDR1 DFQATT, CDR2 SNEGSKA (reference sequence). The CDR3 is 14 amino acids. The CDR3 is CSASRQPGGNTIYF. DNA for the CDR3: TGCAGTGCTAGCAGACAGCCTGGTGGAAACACCATATATTTT.

This clonotype was observed at least ten times. The rearrangement joins TRBV6-5 to TRBJ1-3, with D unresolved. V lost 4 bases to trimming and J lost 2 bases, with 9 bases between them. CDR3 length: 14 residues. Looked up from germline, CDR1 is MNHEY and CDR2 is SVGAGI. The CDR3 here is CASSSRVTGNTIYF. Here the CDR3 DNA reads TGTGCCAGCAGTTCTAGGGTGACTGGAAACACCATATATTTT.

The genes are TRBV19 and TRBJ2-3; tentative D call: TRBD1 (6 bases). Deletions cut 5 bases from V and 9 bases from J, with 21 bases between. This CDR3 has 15 residues. Germline assignment: CDR1 LNHDA and CDR2 SQIVND (reference sequence). The CDR3 here is CASSPAGATGPTQYF. The CDR3 DNA is TGTGCCAGTAGTCCGGCAGGGGCCACGGGGCCCACGCAGTATTTT.

This clonotype showed up just a few times. J is TRBJ2-7 and V is TRBV15, with TRBD2 as a possible D gene (6 bases). Germline CDR1 is LNHNV and CDR2 is YYDKDF (reference sequence). CDR3 length: 14 amino acids. Trimming removed 9 bases at V and 3 bases at J, with 18 bases between. In DNA, the CDR3 is TGTGCCACAACCGTTGGGGGGTCTGGCTACGAGCAGTACTTC. It specifies CATTVGGSGYEQYF.

This clonotype showed up just a few times. The chain recombines TRBV7-2 with TRBJ2-7, with a possible D match to TRBD2 (5 bases). CDR1 and CDR2 from the germline V gene are SGHTA and FQGNSA. V lost 0 bases and J 3 bases, leaving 12 bases between the germline ends. The CDR3 is 15 residues long. CDR3 bases: TGTGCCAGCAGCTTAGCGAGGGTGCCCATCTACGAGCAGTACTTC. Protein sequence: CASSLARVPIYEQYF.

This clonotype was counted a few times. The gene calls are TRBV2 and TRBJ2-3; weak D call: TRBD2 (6 bases). V was pared by 2 bases and J by 7 bases, with 22 bases between. The CDR3 spans 17 residues. From germline, CDR1 is SNHLY and CDR2 FYNNEI. Here the CDR3 reads CASSESEPGLNMYTQYF. In nucleotides, the CDR3 is TGTGCCAGCAGTGAATCTGAGCCGGGACTCAATATGTATACGCAGTATTTT.

This clonotype was recorded at least ten times. The chain employs TRBV28 and TRBJ1-5, with D perhaps matching TRBD1 (6 bases). V dropped 6 bases and J dropped 5 bases, with 14 bases sitting between them. The CDR3 totals 14 residues. Germline loops: CDR1 MDHEN, CDR2 SYDVKM. The DNA for the CDR3 is TGTGCCAGCAGATTGAACAGGGACGATCAGCCCCAGCATTTT. As protein: CASRLNRDDQPQHF.

Ten or more counts support this clonotype. The chain links TRBV27 to TRBJ1-2, with 8 bases matching TRBD1. Unmatched junction bases numbered 8, after V lost 6 bases and J lost 2 bases. Germline loops: CDR1 MNHEY, CDR2 SMNVEV (reference sequence). The CDR3 loop spans 15 amino acids. CDR3: CASSRWDRINYGYTF. The CDR3 coding sequence is TGTGCCAGCAGCCGTTGGGACAGGATAAACTATGGCTACACCTTC.

This clonotype was counted at least ten times. The gene calls are TRBV28 and TRBJ2-3; 7 nucleotides align to TRBD1. Germline loops: CDR1 MDHEN, CDR2 SYDVKM. This CDR3 is built from 16 residues. The J segment lost 2 bases and the V segment lost 2 bases, leaving 7 bases of the junction unmatched. The CDR3: CASSLVPGQNTDTQYF. CDR3 nucleotide sequence: TGTGCCAGCAGTTTAGTTCCGGGACAGAACACAGATACGCAGTATTTT.

At least ten counts were recorded for this clonotype. The gene calls are TRBV20-1 and TRBJ2-2, with TRBD1 identical over 7 bases. Germline CDR1 is DFQATT and CDR2 is SNEGSKA (reference sequence). CDR3 length: 16 residues. J gave up 3 bases and V 0 bases, and 7 bases lay outside the gene matches. The CDR3 nucleotides read TGCAGTGCTAGAGACCCCAGACAGGGAGACACCGGGGAGCTGTTTTTT. Amino acids: CSARDPRQGDTGELFF.

Many counts were recorded for this clonotype. The chain recombines TRBV12-3 or TRBV12-4 with TRBJ1-4; D is unresolved. The CDR3 is 13 residues long. Trimming removed 2 bases from V and 6 bases from J, with 7 bases in between. The CDR3: CASSLLRDEKLFF. The CDR3 coding sequence is TGTGCCAGCAGTTTACTACGGGATGAAAAACTGTTTTTT.